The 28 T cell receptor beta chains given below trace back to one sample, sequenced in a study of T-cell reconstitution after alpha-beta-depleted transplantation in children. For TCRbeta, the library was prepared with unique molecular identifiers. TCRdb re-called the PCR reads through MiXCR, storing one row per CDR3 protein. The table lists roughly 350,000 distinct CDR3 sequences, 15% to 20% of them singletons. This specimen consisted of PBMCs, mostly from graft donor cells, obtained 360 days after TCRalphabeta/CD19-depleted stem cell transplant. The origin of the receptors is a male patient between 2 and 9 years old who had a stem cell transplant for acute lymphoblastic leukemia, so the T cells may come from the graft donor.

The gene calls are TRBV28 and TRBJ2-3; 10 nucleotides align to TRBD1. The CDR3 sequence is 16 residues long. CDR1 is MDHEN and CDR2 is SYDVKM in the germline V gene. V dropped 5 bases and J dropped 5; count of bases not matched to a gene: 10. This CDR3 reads CASSHQGQGPGDTQYF. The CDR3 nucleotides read TGTGCCAGCAGTCACCAGGGACAGGGGCCAGGAGATACGCAGTATTTT.

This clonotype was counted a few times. CDR3 coding DNA: TGTGCCAGCAGCAAGACTAGCGGGAGTGGCGCAGATACGCAGTATTTT. Encoded protein: CASSKTSGSGADTQYF. This chain links TRBV7-9 with TRBJ2-3; TRBD2 matches 12 bases. Per the germline V gene, CDR1 is SEHNR and CDR2 is FQNEAQ (reference sequence). Trimming took 5 bases from V and 4 from J; bases not matched to a gene: 7. The CDR3 sequence is 16 residues long.

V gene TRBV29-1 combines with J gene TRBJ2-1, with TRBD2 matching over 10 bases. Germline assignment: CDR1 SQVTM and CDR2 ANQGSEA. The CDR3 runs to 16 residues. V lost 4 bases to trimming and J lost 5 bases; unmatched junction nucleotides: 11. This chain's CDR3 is CSVGKREGVSNNEQFF. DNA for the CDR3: TGCAGCGTTGGCAAGCGGGAGGGTGTTTCGAACAATGAGCAGTTCTTC.

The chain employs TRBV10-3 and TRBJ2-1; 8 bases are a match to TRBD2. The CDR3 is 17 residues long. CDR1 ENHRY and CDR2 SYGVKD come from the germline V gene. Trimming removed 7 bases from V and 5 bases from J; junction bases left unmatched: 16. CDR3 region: CAIMKAGGRDRNNEQFF. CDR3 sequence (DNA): TGTGCCATCATGAAGGCGGGAGGAAGGGACCGGAACAATGAGCAGTTCTTC.

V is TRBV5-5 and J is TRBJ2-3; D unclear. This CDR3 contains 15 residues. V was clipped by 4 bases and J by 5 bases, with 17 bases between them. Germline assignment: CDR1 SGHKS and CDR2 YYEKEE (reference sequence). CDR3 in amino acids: CASSPGFDVRDTQYF. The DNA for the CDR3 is TGTGCCAGCAGCCCCGGATTCGATGTCAGAGATACGCAGTATTTT.

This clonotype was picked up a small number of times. The CDR3 bases are TGTGCCAGCAGCTCCCGACAGAGATATGGCTACACCTTC. Amino acid sequence: CASSSRQRYGYTF. The V and J genes are TRBV12-3 or TRBV12-4 and TRBJ1-2, with a tentative D call TRBD1 (5 bases). V was pared by 6 bases and J by 5 bases, with 13 bases between. This CDR3 has 13 residues.

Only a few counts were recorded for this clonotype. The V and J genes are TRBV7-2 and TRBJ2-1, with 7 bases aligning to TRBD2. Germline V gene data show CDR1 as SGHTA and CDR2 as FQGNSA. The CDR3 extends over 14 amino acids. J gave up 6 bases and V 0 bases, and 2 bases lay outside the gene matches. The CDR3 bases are TGTGCCAGCAGCTTAGCGGGAGGGGCCAATGAGCAGTTCTTC. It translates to CASSLAGGANEQFF.

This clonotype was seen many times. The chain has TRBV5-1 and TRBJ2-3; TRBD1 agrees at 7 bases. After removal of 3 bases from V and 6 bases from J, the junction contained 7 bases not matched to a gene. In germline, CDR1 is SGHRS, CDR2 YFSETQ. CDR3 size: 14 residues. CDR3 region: CASSSQGWMDTQYF. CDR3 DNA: TGCGCCAGCAGCTCACAGGGGTGGATGGATACGCAGTATTTT.

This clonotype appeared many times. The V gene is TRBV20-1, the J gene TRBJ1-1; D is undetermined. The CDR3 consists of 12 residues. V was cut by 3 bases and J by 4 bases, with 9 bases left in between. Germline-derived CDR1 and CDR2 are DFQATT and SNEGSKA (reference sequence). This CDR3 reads CSASPGFTEAFF. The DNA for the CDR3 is TGCAGTGCTAGCCCGGGTTTCACTGAAGCTTTCTTT.

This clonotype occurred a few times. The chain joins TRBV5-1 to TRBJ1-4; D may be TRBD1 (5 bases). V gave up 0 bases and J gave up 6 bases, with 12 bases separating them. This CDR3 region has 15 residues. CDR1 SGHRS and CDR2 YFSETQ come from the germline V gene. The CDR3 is CASSLAGTAYEKLFF. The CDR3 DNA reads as TGCGCCAGCAGCTTGGCCGGGACTGCGTATGAAAAACTGTTTTTT.

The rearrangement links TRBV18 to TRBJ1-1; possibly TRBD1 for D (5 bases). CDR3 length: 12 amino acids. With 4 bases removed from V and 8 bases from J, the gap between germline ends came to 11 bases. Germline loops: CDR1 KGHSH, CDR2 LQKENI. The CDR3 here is CASSLQRQEAFF. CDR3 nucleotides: TGTGCCAGCTCACTCCAGAGACAGGAAGCTTTCTTT.

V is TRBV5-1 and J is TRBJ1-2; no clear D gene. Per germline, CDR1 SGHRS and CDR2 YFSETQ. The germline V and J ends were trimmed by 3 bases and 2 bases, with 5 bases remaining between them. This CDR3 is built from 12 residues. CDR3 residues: CASSWENYGYTF. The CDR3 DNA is TGCGCCAGCAGCTGGGAAAACTATGGCTACACCTTC.

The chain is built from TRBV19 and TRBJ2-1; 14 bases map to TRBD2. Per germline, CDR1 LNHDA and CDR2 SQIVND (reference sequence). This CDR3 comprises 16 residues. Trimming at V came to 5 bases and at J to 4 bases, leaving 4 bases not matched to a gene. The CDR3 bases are TGTGCCAGTAGTTGGACTAGCGGGAGGCCATACAATGAGCAGTTCTTC. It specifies CASSWTSGRPYNEQFF.

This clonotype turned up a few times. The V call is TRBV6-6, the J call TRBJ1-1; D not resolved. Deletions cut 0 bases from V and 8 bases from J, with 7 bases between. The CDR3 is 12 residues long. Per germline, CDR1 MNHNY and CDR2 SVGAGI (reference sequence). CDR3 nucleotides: TGTGCCAGCAGTTACTCCGGGAGCGAAGCTTTCTTT. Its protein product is CASSYSGSEAFF.

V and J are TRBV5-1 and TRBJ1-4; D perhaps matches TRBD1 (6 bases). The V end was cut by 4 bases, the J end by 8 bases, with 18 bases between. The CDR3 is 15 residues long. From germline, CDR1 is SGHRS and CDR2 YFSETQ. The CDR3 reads CASSRQTGSQEKLFF. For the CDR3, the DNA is TGCGCCAGCAGCCGGCAGACAGGTTCGCAAGAAAAACTGTTTTTT.

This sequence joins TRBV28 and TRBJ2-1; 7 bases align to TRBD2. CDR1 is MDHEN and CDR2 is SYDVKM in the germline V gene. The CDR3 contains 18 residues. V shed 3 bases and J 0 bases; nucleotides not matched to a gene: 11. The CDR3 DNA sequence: TGTGCCAGCAGTTTTATGGAGAGGAGCGGGGACTCCTACAATGAGCAGTTCTTC. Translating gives CASSFMERSGDSYNEQFF.

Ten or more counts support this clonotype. The CDR3 loop reads CASSTTGEGSYEQYF. Written as DNA, the CDR3 is TGTGCCAGCAGCACCACAGGGGAGGGTTCGTACGAGCAGTACTTC. This rearrangement joins TRBV7-8 to TRBJ2-7; D might be TRBD1 or TRBD2, each matching 7 bases. This CDR3 has 15 amino acids. V shed 5 bases and J shed 4 bases, with 18 bases lying between them. Per germline, CDR1 SGHVS and CDR2 FQNEAQ.

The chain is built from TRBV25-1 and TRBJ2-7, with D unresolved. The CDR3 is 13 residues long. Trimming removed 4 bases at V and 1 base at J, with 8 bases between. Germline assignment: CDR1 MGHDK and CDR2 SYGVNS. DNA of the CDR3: TGTGCCAGCAGTGGGTTCCGATCCTACGAGCAGTACTTC. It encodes CASSGFRSYEQYF.

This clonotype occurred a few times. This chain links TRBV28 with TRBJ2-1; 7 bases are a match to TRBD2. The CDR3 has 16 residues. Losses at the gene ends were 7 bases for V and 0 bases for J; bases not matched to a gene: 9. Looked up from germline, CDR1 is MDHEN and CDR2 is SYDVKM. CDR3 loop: CASNPQGGSSYNEQFF. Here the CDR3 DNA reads TGTGCCAGCAACCCCCAGGGCGGGAGCTCCTACAATGAGCAGTTCTTC.

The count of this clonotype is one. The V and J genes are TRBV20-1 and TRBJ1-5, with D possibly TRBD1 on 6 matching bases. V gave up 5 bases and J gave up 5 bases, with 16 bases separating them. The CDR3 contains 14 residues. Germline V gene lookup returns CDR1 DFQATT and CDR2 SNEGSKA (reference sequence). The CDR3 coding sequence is TGCAGTGCTCGGAGGGGGGAGGCGGATCAGCCCCAGCATTTT. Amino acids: CSARRGEADQPQHF.

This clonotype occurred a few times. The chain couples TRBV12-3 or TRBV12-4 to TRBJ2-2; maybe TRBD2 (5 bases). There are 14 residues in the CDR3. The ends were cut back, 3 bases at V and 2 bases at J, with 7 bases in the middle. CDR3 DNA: TGTGCCAGCAGTTTGACTACAAACACCGGGGAGCTGTTTTTT. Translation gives CASSLTTNTGELFF.

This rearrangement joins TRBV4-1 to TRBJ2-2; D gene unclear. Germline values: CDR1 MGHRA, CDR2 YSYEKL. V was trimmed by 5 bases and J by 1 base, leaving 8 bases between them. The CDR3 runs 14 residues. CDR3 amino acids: CASSSTENTGELFF. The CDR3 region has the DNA TGCGCCAGCAGCTCTACAGAGAACACCGGGGAGCTGTTTTTT.

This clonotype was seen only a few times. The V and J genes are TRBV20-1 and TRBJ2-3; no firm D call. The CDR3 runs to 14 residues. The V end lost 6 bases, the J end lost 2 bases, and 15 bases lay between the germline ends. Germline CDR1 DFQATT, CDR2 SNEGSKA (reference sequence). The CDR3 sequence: CSASESSPTDTQYF. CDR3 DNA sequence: TGCAGTGCCTCGGAGTCGTCCCCCACAGATACGCAGTATTTT.

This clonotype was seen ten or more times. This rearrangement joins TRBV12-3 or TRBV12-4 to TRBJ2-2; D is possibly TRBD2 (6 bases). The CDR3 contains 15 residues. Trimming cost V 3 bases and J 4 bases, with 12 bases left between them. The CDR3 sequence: CASSLGGGGTGELFF. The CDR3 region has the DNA TGTGCCAGCAGTTTGGGGGGAGGTGGCACCGGGGAGCTGTTTTTT.

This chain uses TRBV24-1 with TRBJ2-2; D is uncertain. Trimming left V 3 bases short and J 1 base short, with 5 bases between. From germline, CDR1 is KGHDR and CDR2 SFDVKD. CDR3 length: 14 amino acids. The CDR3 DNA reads TGTGCCACCAGTGATGTCAGGAACACCGGGGAGCTGTTTTTT. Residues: CATSDVRNTGELFF.

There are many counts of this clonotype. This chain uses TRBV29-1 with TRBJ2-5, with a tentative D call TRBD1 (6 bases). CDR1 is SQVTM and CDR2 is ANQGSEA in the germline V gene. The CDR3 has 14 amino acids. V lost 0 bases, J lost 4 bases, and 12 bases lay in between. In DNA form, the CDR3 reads TGCAGCGTTGAAGATACAGGGCGGATAGAGACCCAGTACTTC. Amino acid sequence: CSVEDTGRIETQYF.

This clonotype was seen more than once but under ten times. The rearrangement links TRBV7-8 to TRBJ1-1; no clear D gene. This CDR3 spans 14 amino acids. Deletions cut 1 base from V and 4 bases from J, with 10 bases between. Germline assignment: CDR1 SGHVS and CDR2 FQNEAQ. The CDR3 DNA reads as TGTGCCAGCAGCTTAGGCTACATTCTCACTGAAGCTTTCTTT. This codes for CASSLGYILTEAFF.

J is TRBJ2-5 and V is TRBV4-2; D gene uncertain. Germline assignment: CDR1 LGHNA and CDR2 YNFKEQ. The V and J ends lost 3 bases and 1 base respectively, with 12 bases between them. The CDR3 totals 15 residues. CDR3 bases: TGTGCCAGCAGCCAGGAACCGTGGGGCCAAGAGACCCAGTACTTC. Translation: CASSQEPWGQETQYF.